The 14 T cell receptor beta chains presented below share a single source sample, sequenced in a study of blood T cells in healthy people across ages. With a J-beta primer mix and a sample-barcoded 5' primer, a second PCR ran roughly 7 to 11 cycles. TCRdb called the 5' RACE reads again in MiXCR, with one record for every CDR3 protein. The data contain about 1.4 million distinct CDR3 sequences, 45% to 70% of them singletons. Sequences were obtained from blood. All receptors come from a man in his late teens or twenties in good health.

J is TRBJ1-1 and V is TRBV7-9, with D unclear. The V end lost 2 bases, the J end lost 0 bases, and 19 bases lay between the germline ends. The CDR3 has 18 amino acids. Looked up from germline, CDR1 is SEHNR and CDR2 is FQNEAQ (reference sequence). CDR3 sequence: CASSLTLERGILNTEAFF. CDR3 bases: TGTGCCAGCAGCTTAACTCTAGAAAGAGGTATTTTGAACACTGAAGCTTTCTTT.

The rearrangement links TRBV7-9 to TRBJ2-3; D is perhaps TRBD1 (5 bases). The CDR3 totals 15 residues. Between the trimmed V and J ends, which lost 0 bases and 5 bases, there was a span of 12 bases. The germline V gene has CDR1 SEHNR and CDR2 FQNEAQ (reference sequence). The CDR3 reads CASSLAQTALDTQYF. In DNA form, the CDR3 reads TGTGCCAGCAGCTTAGCGCAGACAGCTCTAGATACGCAGTATTTT.

The chain links TRBV7-2 to TRBJ2-3; 8 nucleotides align to TRBD2. CDR1 is SGHTA and CDR2 is FQGNSA in the germline V gene. The V segment lost 6 bases and the J segment 2 bases; nucleotides outside the gene matches: 13. The CDR3 consists of 17 residues. The CDR3 sequence: CASSRAPGAGDTDTQYF. CDR3 bases: TGTGCCAGCAGTCGGGCCCCGGGAGCGGGGGACACAGATACGCAGTATTTT.

As to this clonotype: The junction shows a germline mismatch at one end, possibly a read error. This chain connects TRBV6-5 to TRBJ2-6, with D possibly matching TRBD1 (6 bases). Germline V gene data show CDR1 as MNHEY and CDR2 as SVGAGI. The CDR3 covers 19 residues. This chain's CDR3 is CAGSYSTTGTISGANVLTF. In nucleotides, the CDR3 is TGTGCCGGCAGTTACTCGACGACAGGAACTATCTCTGGGGCCAACGTCCTGACTTTC.

The chain links TRBV12-3 or TRBV12-4 to TRBJ2-7; D is undetermined. This CDR3 spans 15 amino acids. V was cut by 5 bases and J by 3 bases, with 17 bases left in between. The chain's CDR3 is CASSGFDEGLYEQYF. The CDR3 region has the DNA TGTGCCAGCAGTGGATTCGACGAAGGCCTCTACGAGCAGTACTTC.

The genes are TRBV6-1 and TRBJ1-2, with D possibly TRBD1 on 6 matching bases. This CDR3 is built from 14 residues. Germline V gene lookup returns CDR1 MNHNS and CDR2 SASEGT. Trimming took 10 bases from V and 2 from J, leaving 17 bases between them. CDR3 loop: CANKQAGENYGYTF. For the CDR3, the DNA is TGTGCCAACAAGCAAGCAGGGGAAAACTATGGCTACACCTTC.

This rearrangement joins TRBV6-1 to TRBJ1-5, with D possibly being TRBD1 (5 bases). The CDR3 has 15 amino acids. Trimming stripped 6 bases from V and 7 bases from J, with 19 bases between. CDR1 is MNHNS, CDR2 SASEGT, per germline. The CDR3 here is CASRKVESGVQPQHF. The CDR3 DNA reads as TGTGCCAGCAGGAAAGTGGAGTCGGGGGTGCAGCCCCAGCATTTT.

The DNA of the CDR3 is TGCAGTGCTAGAGATCCCGGCCGGACGTACAATGAGCAGTTCTTC. Its translation is CSARDPGRTYNEQFF. This chain uses TRBV20-1 with TRBJ2-1; D call uncertain. Germline V gene sequence: CDR1 DFQATT, CDR2 SNEGSKA (reference sequence). Trimming removed 0 bases at V and 4 bases at J, with 13 bases between. This CDR3 contains 15 residues.

The rearrangement uses TRBV10-1 and TRBJ1-2, with 9 nucleotides matching TRBD1. The CDR3 spans 13 residues. The germline CDR1 and CDR2 sequences are WNHNN and SYGVQD (reference sequence). The V and J ends lost 9 bases and 4 bases, in that order; junction bases with no gene match: 6. The CDR3 DNA follows: TGCGCCAGAACCGGGACAGGGATCTATGGCTACACCTTC. Translating gives CARTGTGIYGYTF.

As regards this clonotype: At one boundary the junction diverges from the germline segment, which might be a read error. V is TRBV7-9 and J is TRBJ1-2; 7 nucleotides match TRBD1. The CDR3 is made up of 15 amino acids. Germline lookup yields CDR1 SEHNR and CDR2 FQNEAQ (reference sequence). The CDR3 sequence is CTSSSLQGPNYGYTF. CDR3 nucleotide sequence: TGTACCAGCAGCTCCCTACAGGGGCCTAACTATGGCTACACCTTC.

The J gene is TRBJ2-4, the V gene TRBV29-1; D not certain. The CDR3 totals 11 residues. Trimming pared 7 bases from V and 4 bases from J, leaving 8 bases between. The germline CDR1 and CDR2 sequences are SQVTM and ANQGSEA. DNA for the CDR3: TGCAGCGCCGAGACGAAAAACATTCAGTACTTC. Translating it yields CSAETKNIQYF.

This chain connects TRBV11-2 to TRBJ2-5, with 7 bases aligning to TRBD1. Trimming cost V 2 bases and J 2 bases; bases outside gene matches: 11. This CDR3 region has 17 residues. Germline CDR1 is SGHAT and CDR2 is FQNNGV. In nucleotides, the CDR3 is TGTGCCAGCAGCTTACGACCAAACAGGGGCGTACAAGAGACCCAGTACTTC. It codes for CASSLRPNRGVQETQYF.

The chain carries TRBV6-5 and TRBJ1-6; no clear D. Trimming stripped 7 bases from V and 6 bases from J, with 16 bases between. CDR3 size: 15 residues. CDR1 is MNHEY and CDR2 is SVGAGI in the germline V gene. CDR3 sequence: CASTSGVGRNSPLHF. The CDR3 DNA is TGTGCCAGCACCTCCGGGGTAGGCCGTAATTCACCCCTCCACTTT.

J is TRBJ1-1 and V is TRBV5-1; 9 bases agree with TRBD1. The CDR3 runs 14 residues. V lost 4 bases and J lost 5; bases outside the gene matches: 6. From germline, CDR1 is SGHRS and CDR2 YFSETQ. In DNA form, the CDR3 reads TGCGCCAGCAGCAAGGGACAGGGAGGAACTGAAGCTTTCTTT. Its protein is CASSKGQGGTEAFF.